This is a list of T cell receptor beta chains from one sample in a study of blood T cell repertoires in COVID-19. The repertoire was sequenced with immunoSEQ multiplex PCR; TCRdb's copy has only in-frame clones and lacks some. The sample has approximately 65,000 clones; roughly two thirds are singletons. The sample taken for sequencing was PBMCs or T cells enriched from blood (not recorded which). Receptors originate from a woman aged 55-70 years who had been exposed to COVID-19. The CDR3 runs from the conserved cysteine through the conserved F or W. The order of the fields is D gene, V gene, clone size, J gene, CDR3 DNA, CDR3 protein. D genes are given only for firm matches. Only some rows state a clone size, as once, few, many or a class for expanded clones.

>-|TRBV27|-|TRBJ2-2
TGTGCCAGCAGTTTATGGGCGGGGCCTACCGGGGAGCTGTTTTTT
CASSLWAGPTGELFF
>-|TRBV18|-|TRBJ2-7
TGTGCCAGCTCACCGAAAGGTGGAGGGGACGGGGTCGAGCAGTACTTC
CASSPKGGGDGVEQYF
>-|TRBV5-4|-|TRBJ1-2
TGTGCCAGCAGCTTGGATCAGGGAACCTATGGCTACACCTTC
CASSLDQGTYGYTF
>-|TRBV7-9|-|TRBJ2-1
TGTGCCAGCAGCTTAGATGGGACTGAATTGAATGAGCAGTTCTTC
CASSLDGTELNEQFF
>TRBD1|TRBV5-4|few|TRBJ2-7
TGTGCCAGCAGCCCGGACAGGTCCACCTACGAGCAGTACTTC
CASSPDRSTYEQYF
>TRBD1|TRBV6-5|-|TRBJ1-5
TGTGCCAGCAGGGAGGGACAGAGAGGACAGCCCCAGCATTTT
CASREGQRGQPQHF
>TRBD1|TRBV6-6|few|TRBJ2-3
TGTGCCAGCAGTTTCCCCAGGGGACAGGACCGTACGCAGTATTTT
CASSFPRGQDRTQYF
>-|TRBV6-5|-|TRBJ1-5
TGTGCCAGCACCGAGGGGGGGGGAAATCAGCCCCAGCATTTT
CASTEGGGNQPQHF
>-|TRBV5-1|-|TRBJ2-2
TGCGCCAGCAGCTTTCGGGGAACCGGGGAGCTGTTTTTT
CASSFRGTGELFF
>TRBD2|TRBV7-2|-|TRBJ2-7
TGTGCCAGCAGCCTCACCGGGACTAGCGGGAGGGCCGCCGAGCAGTACTTC
CASSLTGTSGRAAEQYF
>TRBD1|TRBV18|-|TRBJ1-1
TGTGCCAGCTCACCAACAGGGGCAAGAATGAACACTGAAGCTTTCTTT
CASSPTGARMNTEAFF
>-|TRBV9|-|TRBJ1-3
TGTGCCAGCAGCGCCAACCAGGGGAGTGGAAACACCATATATTTT
CASSANQGSGNTIYF
>-|TRBV28|-|TRBJ1-5
TGTGCCAGCAGTTCGGCAGGGGCGAATCAGCCCCAGCATTTT
CASSSAGANQPQHF
>TRBD2|TRBV20-1|-|TRBJ2-1
TGCAGTGCTAGTACGGGAGGTGGCAATGAGCAGTTCTTC
CSASTGGGNEQFF
>TRBD2|TRBV4-3|-|TRBJ2-1
TGCGCCAGCAGCCAAGTTCGGCCGGCGGGAGCCCTTAACAATGAGCAGTTCTTC
CASSQVRPAGALNNEQFF
>-|TRBV5-8|-|TRBJ2-4
TGTGCCAGCAGCCCAGTCACATTAGCCAAAAACATTCAGTACTTC
CASSPVTLAKNIQYF
>TRBD1|TRBV7-2|-|TRBJ1-6
TGTGCCAGCAGCCCCCGGACAGGGATCTCACCCCTCCACTTT
CASSPRTGISPLHF
>TRBD2|TRBV30|few|TRBJ2-5
TGTGCCTGGAGTATCGGGAGGCCGGAAAAGACCCAGTACTTC
CAWSIGRPEKTQYF
>TRBD1|TRBV3-1/TRBV3-2|many|TRBJ1-2
TGTGCCAGCAGCCTATCGCTGGGACAGGTAGATTATGGCTACACCTTC
CASSLSLGQVDYGYTF
>TRBD1|TRBV29-1|-|TRBJ1-1
TGCAGCGTCTACAGGGGGAAGAACACTGAAGCTTTCTTT
CSVYRGKNTEAFF
>TRBD1|TRBV19|-|TRBJ2-4
TGTGCCAGTAGTACACAGGGGGCGAGAAACATTCAGTACTTC
CASSTQGARNIQYF
>TRBD1|TRBV6-5|-|TRBJ1-1
TGTGCCAGCAGGGCTAGGGACAGGGGATTTACTGAAGCTTTCTTT
CASRARDRGFTEAFF
>TRBD1|TRBV5-1|few|TRBJ2-5
TGCGCCAGCAGCTTCACGACAGGGCGAGAGACCCAGTACTTC
CASSFTTGRETQYF
>-|TRBV30|once|TRBJ2-3
TGTGCCTGGAGAACTTTCTCGCCCACAGATACGCAGTATTTT
CAWRTFSPTDTQYF
>-|TRBV25-1|-|TRBJ2-6
TGTGCCAGCAGCCTCTCTGGGGCCAACGTCCTGACTTTC
CASSLSGANVLTF
>-|TRBV30|-|TRBJ1-1
TGTGCCTGGAGGGCCGTGGCCCACAGGAACACTGAAGCTTTCTTT
CAWRAVAHRNTEAFF
>TRBD2|TRBV9|-|TRBJ2-3
TGTGCCAGCAGCCCGAGGACTAGCGCCACAGATACGCAGTATTTT
CASSPRTSATDTQYF
>TRBD1|TRBV28|once|TRBJ1-5
TGTGCCAGCATTGGGACAGGGGGCCTTCCCCAGCATTTT
CASIGTGGLPQHF
>-|TRBV28|-|TRBJ2-7
TGTGCCAGCACTTTGACAGGTATCCCCTACGAGCAGTACTTC
CASTLTGIPYEQYF
>-|TRBV7-6|few|TRBJ2-7
TGTGCCAGCAGCTTAGGGACCGGGGGTTTTTACGAGCAGTACTTC
CASSLGTGGFYEQYF
>-|TRBV11-2|-|TRBJ2-7
TGTGCCAGCAGCTTAGTAGTAGGGGCATACGAGCAGTACTTC
CASSLVVGAYEQYF
>-|TRBV5-1|-|TRBJ2-1
TGCGCCAGCAGCTTGGGCCGCGGTAGAGCCAATGAGCAGTTCTTC
CASSLGRGRANEQFF
>-|TRBV4-1|-|TRBJ1-1
TGCGCCAGCAGCCCTCCTACAGGGAAGTCTGAAGCTTTCTTT
CASSPPTGKSEAFF
>TRBD1|TRBV5-5|-|TRBJ1-1
TGTGCCAGCAGCGCCCGACAGGGGAACACTGAAGCTTTCTTT
CASSARQGNTEAFF
>-|TRBV28|-|TRBJ1-4
TGTGCCAGCGGTGGACTGAGAGAAAAACTGTTTTTT
CASGGLREKLFF
>TRBD1|TRBV11-2|-|TRBJ2-7
TGTGCCAGCAGCCAAATAAATAGAGACAGGGGAAGGACCTACGAGCAGTACTTC
CASSQINRDRGRTYEQYF
>-|TRBV7-2|-|TRBJ1-1
TGTGCCAGCAGCTTAGGGGGACTTAACACTGAAGCTTTCTTT
CASSLGGLNTEAFF
>TRBD1|TRBV30|-|TRBJ2-2
TGTGCCTGGAGGTCATCTTGGGACAGGGGGCTCTATGGCACCGGGGAGCTGTTTTTT
CAWRSSWDRGLYGTGELFF
>TRBD1|TRBV19|-|TRBJ1-2
TGCTTTACCGGGACAGAATATTATGGCTACACCTTC
CFTGTEYYGYTF
>-|TRBV10-2|-|TRBJ1-3
TGCGCCAGCGGCTTGCAACAGGGAAACACCATATATTTT
CASGLQQGNTIYF
>TRBD1|TRBV2|few|TRBJ1-2
TGTGCCAGCAGTGCGACAGGGACCTATGGCTACACCTTC
CASSATGTYGYTF
>TRBD2|TRBV7-8|-|TRBJ2-1
TGTGCCAGCAGCTCCGCCTGGACTAGCGACGGCAATGAGCAGTTCTTC
CASSSAWTSDGNEQFF
>TRBD2|TRBV19|-|TRBJ2-3
TGTGCCAGTAGTAGGCGGGGGGGAAGCACAGATACGCAGTATTTT
CASSRRGGSTDTQYF
>TRBD2|TRBV19|-|TRBJ2-7
TGTGCCAGTACCACTAGCGGGGGACCCTACGAGCAGTACTTC
CASTTSGGPYEQYF
>-|TRBV6-2/TRBV6-3|few|TRBJ1-2
TGTGCCAGCAGTTACTCTGGCACCGACTATGGCTACACCTTC
CASSYSGTDYGYTF
>-|TRBV9|-|TRBJ1-2
TGTGCCAGCAGCGTAGATACAGGGAAAGGAGGCTACACCTTC
CASSVDTGKGGYTF
>TRBD1|TRBV6-5|-|TRBJ2-2
TGTGCCAGCGGGGACACAGGGGTGGCCGGGGAGCTGTTTTTT
CASGDTGVAGELFF
>-|TRBV6-5|-|TRBJ2-1
TGTGCCAGCAGTTCGGTGGGACTCAAACGGGAGCAGTTCTTC
CASSSVGLKREQFF
>TRBD2|TRBV14|-|TRBJ2-1
TGTGCCAGCAGCGTTACTAGCGGGAGGGCCTTGTGGGGGTCCGGGCAGTTCTTC
CASSVTSGRALWGSGQFF
>-|TRBV28|once|TRBJ2-7
TGTGCCAGCAGTTCGGATTTTCGGCAGGAAAGCTCCTACGAGCAGTACTTC
CASSSDFRQESSYEQYF